The clone carrying this TCR beta chain was recorded once. Its specificity is unknown. This sample is part of a study of lymphopenia after photon versus proton radiotherapy. From germline, CDR1 is LNHDA and CDR2 SQIVND (reference sequence). The germline V and J ends were trimmed by 3 bases and 4 bases, with 9 bases remaining between them. The CDR3 is made up of 14 amino acids. The method was immunoSEQ multiplex PCR; TCRdb's version includes in-frame clones alone and lacks a portion of them. The sample yields roughly 58,000 clones, roughly 87% seen once. Study results and limitations: Post-nadir diversity loss with photons came from oligoclonal expansion, particularly CD8+ Temra cells. Relative stability marked proton patients; photon patients lost diversity and naive cells. Post-nadir TCR diversity decline inversely tracked overall survival among those who died.

The material was peripheral blood, obtained from a patient treated with proton-based radiotherapy. This receptor was taken from an elderly man with esophageal cancer. This chain connects TRBV19 to TRBJ2-2; unclear D gene. In DNA, the CDR3 is TGTGCCAGTAGTATTAGGGCAGCCACCGGGGAGCTGTTTTTT. Amino acid sequence: CASSIRAATGELFF.